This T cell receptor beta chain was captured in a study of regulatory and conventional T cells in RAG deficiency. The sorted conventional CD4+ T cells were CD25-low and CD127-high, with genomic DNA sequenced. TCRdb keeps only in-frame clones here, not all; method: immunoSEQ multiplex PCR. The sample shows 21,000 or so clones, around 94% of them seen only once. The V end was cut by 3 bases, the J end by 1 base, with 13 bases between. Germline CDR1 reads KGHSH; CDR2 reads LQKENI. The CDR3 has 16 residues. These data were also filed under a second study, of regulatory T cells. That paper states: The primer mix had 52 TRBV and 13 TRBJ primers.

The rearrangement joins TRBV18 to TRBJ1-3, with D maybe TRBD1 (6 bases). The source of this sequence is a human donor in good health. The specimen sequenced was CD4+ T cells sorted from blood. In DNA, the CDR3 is TGTGCCAGCTCACCTCGACAGGCACCTTCTGGAAACACCATATATTTT. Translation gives CASSPRQAPSGNTIYF.